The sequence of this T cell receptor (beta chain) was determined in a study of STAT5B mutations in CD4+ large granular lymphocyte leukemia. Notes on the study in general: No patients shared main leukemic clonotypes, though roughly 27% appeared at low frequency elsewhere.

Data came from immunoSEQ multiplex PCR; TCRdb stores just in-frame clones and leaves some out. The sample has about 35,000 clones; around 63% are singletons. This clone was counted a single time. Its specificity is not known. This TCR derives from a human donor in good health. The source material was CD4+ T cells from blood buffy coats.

The CDR3 DNA is TGTGCCAGCAGCGTAGGAGGGACAGGGGAGGCAGAGACCCAGTACTTC. Encoded protein: CASSVGGTGEAETQYF. The V gene is TRBV9, the J gene TRBJ2-5; 10 positions agree with TRBD1. This CDR3 is 16 amino acids long. In germline, CDR1 is SGDLS, CDR2 YYNGEE. V lost 0 bases, J lost 4 bases, and 6 bases stayed unmatched. Full variable domain (rest looked up from reference TRBV9 and TRBJ2-5): DSGVTQTPKHLITATGQRVTLRCSPRSGDLSVYWYQQSLDQGLQFLIQYYNGEERAKGNILERFSAQQFPDLHSELNLSSLELGDSALYFCASSVGGTGEAETQYFGPGTRLLVL.